This T cell receptor (beta chain) appears in the sequencing data of a study of blood T cell repertoires in COVID-19. The CDR3 totals 16 residues. Germline V lookup: CDR1 MNHEY, CDR2 SMNVEV (reference sequence). V was cut by 5 bases and J by 3 bases, with 16 bases left in between. Sequencing was performed with immunoSEQ multiplex PCR; in TCRdb, only in-frame clones are kept and a portion is missing. The repertoire holds about 140,000 clones, with approximately 85% as singletons. Sequencing used peripheral blood. The receptor comes from a human donor with acute or convalescent COVID-19. The donor label of this sample is uncertain. This chain connects TRBV27 to TRBJ2-2; possible D gene TRBD1, 5 bases. The CDR3 spells CASSKRPAGYTGELFF. DNA of the CDR3: TGTGCCAGCAGTAAAAGGCCCGCAGGGTACACCGGGGAGCTGTTTTTT.